Listed here are 4 T cell receptor beta chains from one sample, sequenced in a study of molecular identifiers for immune sequencing clone quantification. TCRdb independently ran MiXCR on the PCR reads; one entry per CDR3 protein. In the table there are some 59,000 distinct CDR3 sequences, approximately 25% of which are singletons. The sample taken for sequencing was naive CD8+ T cells from blood, with Jurkat cell RNA spiked in. Specified subset: FACS-sorted CD8+CD4-CCR7+CD45RA+ naive T cells. Receptors originate from a human donor in good health. Some libraries in this study had Jurkat cell RNA spiked in.

The table lists this clonotype with many counts. The chain combines TRBV6-1 with TRBJ1-1, with TRBD1 matching 10 bases. CDR3 length: 16 residues. CDR1 is MNHNS and CDR2 is SASEGT in the germline V gene. Trimming at V came to 4 bases and at J to 2 bases, leaving 7 bases not matched to a gene. CDR3 sequence reads: CASSVRDRGVNTEAFF. CDR3 DNA: TGTGCCAGCAGTGTCCGGGACAGGGGAGTTAACACTGAAGCTTTCTTT.

Points on this clonotype: A much larger clone differs from this one at a single base, so this may be a read error. The V call is TRBV4-1, the J call TRBJ1-1; the D gene is possibly TRBD1 (5 bases). In germline, CDR1 is MGHRA, CDR2 YSYEKL. There are 13 residues in the CDR3. CDR3 in amino acids: CASSYRQNTEALF. In DNA form, the CDR3 reads TGCGCCAGCAGCTACCGACAGAACACTGAAGCTCTCTTT.

This clonotype was seen many times. This rearrangement joins TRBV15 to TRBJ1-4; maybe TRBD1 (6 bases). The CDR3 is 14 residues long. Trimming removed 7 bases at V and 7 bases at J, with 16 bases between. Germline assignment: CDR1 LNHNV and CDR2 YYDKDF (reference sequence). The CDR3 spells CATTETGMVEKLFF. The CDR3 nucleotides read TGTGCCACCACCGAAACAGGGATGGTTGAAAAACTGTTTTTT.

The sample holds a few counts of this clonotype. This chain uses TRBV11-3 with TRBJ2-7; the D call may be TRBD1 or TRBD2 (5 bases each). Trimming shortened V by 0 bases and J by 2 bases, and 20 bases separated the two germline ends. This CDR3 has 18 amino acids. Germline CDR1 and CDR2: SGHNT and YENEEA. The DNA for the CDR3 is TGTGCCAGCAGCTTAGATCGGGGTGGGGCAGGTTATCCCTACGAGCAGTACTTC. As protein: CASSLDRGGAGYPYEQYF.